What follows are 21 T cell receptor beta chains derived from one specimen sequenced in a study of blood T cell repertoires in COVID-19. Produced via immunoSEQ multiplex PCR; TCRdb's table is partial and in-frame only. The repertoire holds 250,000 to 350,000 clones, with 75% to 90% as singletons. The sequenced sample was peripheral blood. These receptors were collected from a woman aged 50 to 65 who had recovered from COVID-19.

The J gene is TRBJ1-4, the V gene TRBV30, with D maybe TRBD1 (5 bases). This CDR3 is built from 14 residues. The V gene lost 3 bases and the J gene lost 5 bases, with 13 bases spanning the gap. Germline-derived CDR1 and CDR2 are GTSNPN and SVGIG (reference sequence). The CDR3: CAWRQTALNEKLFF. CDR3 bases: TGTGCCTGGAGACAGACAGCGCTCAATGAAAAACTGTTTTTT.

The sample holds one count of this clone. V usage is TRBV27 and J usage is TRBJ2-1; TRBD2 matches at 11 bases. In germline, CDR1 is MNHEY, CDR2 SMNVEV (reference sequence). The length of the CDR3 is 14 residues. V dropped 10 bases and J dropped 5; count of bases not matched to a gene: 7. CDR3 loop: CATGPGLADNEQFF. In DNA, the CDR3 is TGTGCCACGGGACCGGGACTAGCGGACAATGAGCAGTTCTTC.

This clone was seen more than once but under ten times. The V and J genes are TRBV7-2 and TRBJ1-3, with D unclear. CDR1 is SGHTA and CDR2 is FQGNSA in the germline V gene. Trimming shortened V by 1 base and J by 8 bases, and 12 bases separated the two germline ends. There are 14 residues in the CDR3. In DNA form, the CDR3 reads TGTGCCAGCAGCTTAGATGGACTTCAGGACACCATATATTTT. It yields the protein CASSLDGLQDTIYF.

V gene TRBV9 combines with J gene TRBJ2-5; 8 positions match TRBD2. From germline, CDR1 is SGDLS and CDR2 YYNGEE. The J segment lost 5 bases and the V segment lost 3 bases, leaving 9 bases of the junction unmatched. This CDR3 has 15 residues. CDR3 amino acids: CASSATGTREETQYF. The CDR3 bases are TGTGCCAGCAGCGCGACCGGGACTAGGGAGGAGACCCAGTACTTC.

The gene calls are TRBV30 and TRBJ1-2; D is unresolved. The CDR3 sequence is 12 residues long. Between the trimmed V and J ends, which lost 0 bases and 5 bases, there was a span of 7 bases. Germline CDR1 GTSNPN, CDR2 SVGIG (reference sequence). CDR3 protein: CAWSVPGYGYTF. CDR3 bases: TGTGCCTGGAGTGTACCGGGGTATGGCTACACCTTC.

CDR3 nucleotide sequence: TGTGCCACCAGTGATTCCCAGGCTAGCGGGAATGAGCAGTTCTTC. It yields the protein CATSDSQASGNEQFF. The gene calls are TRBV24-1 and TRBJ2-1; 8 bases line up with TRBD2. This CDR3 contains 15 residues. With 2 bases clipped from V and 7 bases from J, the junction kept 6 bases outside the gene matches. Per germline, CDR1 KGHDR and CDR2 SFDVKD.

J is TRBJ1-4 and V is TRBV2; the D gene is possibly TRBD1 (5 bases). The CDR3 covers 14 residues. The V gene lost 7 bases and the J gene lost 3 bases, with 12 bases spanning the gap. Germline-derived CDR1 and CDR2 are SNHLY and FYNNEI. CDR3 DNA: TGTGCCAGCACACGGGTAGGGGCTAATGAAAAACTGTTTTTT. Amino acid sequence: CASTRVGANEKLFF.

The J gene is TRBJ1-6, the V gene TRBV9, with TRBD1 as a possible D gene (5 bases). The V end lost 2 bases, the J end lost 6 bases, and 9 bases lay between the germline ends. The CDR3 is 14 residues long. Germline V gives CDR1 SGDLS, CDR2 YYNGEE. The CDR3 DNA reads TGTGCCAGCAGCGTGATGGACACTAATTCACCCCTCCACTTT. Translation: CASSVMDTNSPLHF. Combining the CDR3 with reference TRBV9 and TRBJ1-6 gives the whole variable domain DSGVTQTPKHLITATGQRVTLRCSPRSGDLSVYWYQQSLDQGLQFLIQYYNGEERAKGNILERFSAQQFPDLHSELNLSSLELGDSALYFCASSVMDTNSPLHFGNGTRLTVT.

The chain has TRBV27 and TRBJ1-6; D remains ambiguous. V was cut by 3 bases and J by 7 bases, with 7 bases left in between. CDR1 and CDR2 (germline): MNHEY, SMNVEV (reference sequence). The CDR3 totals 13 residues. The CDR3 nucleotides are TGTGCCAGCAGTTTTCTGGGCAATTCACCCCTCCACTTT. Translated, it gives CASSFLGNSPLHF.

The chain carries TRBV27 and TRBJ2-1, with TRBD2 matching over 10 bases. V lost 6 bases to trimming and J lost 4 bases; unmatched junction nucleotides: 3. The CDR3 extends over 14 amino acids. From germline, CDR1 is MNHEY and CDR2 SMNVEV (reference sequence). In nucleotides, the CDR3 is TGTGCCAGCAGAGAGCGGGAGGGGTACAATGAGCAGTTCTTC. Its protein product is CASREREGYNEQFF.

The chain uses TRBV4-1 and TRBJ1-2; TRBD1 matches at 9 bases. V shed 3 bases, J shed 4 bases, and the junction held 6 bases outside the gene matches. The germline V gene has CDR1 MGHRA and CDR2 YSYEKL. There are 15 residues in the CDR3. The CDR3 is CASSQGQGSVYGYTF. CDR3 DNA: TGCGCCAGCAGCCAGGGACAGGGATCAGTCTATGGCTACACCTTC.

The rearrangement uses TRBV24-1 and TRBJ2-5, with 9 bases that match TRBD1. Germline assignment: CDR1 KGHDR and CDR2 SFDVKD. This CDR3 is built from 15 residues. With V trimmed by 2 bases and J by 5 bases, 5 bases remained unmatched. The CDR3 is CATSDSGQGRETQYF. The CDR3, as DNA: TGTGCCACCAGTGATTCTGGACAGGGGCGCGAGACCCAGTACTTC.

The V gene is TRBV9, the J gene TRBJ2-1, with D maybe TRBD2 (5 bases). CDR1 SGDLS and CDR2 YYNGEE come from the germline V gene. Trimming pared 3 bases from V and 4 bases from J, leaving 11 bases between. This CDR3 has 14 amino acids. DNA for the CDR3: TGTGCCAGCAGCGAGACTACCACTTACAATGAGCAGTTCTTC. The encoded protein is CASSETTTYNEQFF.

This rearrangement joins TRBV30 to TRBJ1-1; D remains unclear. Germline V gene sequence: CDR1 GTSNPN, CDR2 SVGIG (reference sequence). Trimming removed 0 bases from V and 6 bases from J, with 5 bases in between. CDR3 length: 11 amino acids. Written as DNA, the CDR3 is TGTGCCTGGAGTGTTAAGCCTGAAGCTTTCTTT. Protein: CAWSVKPEAFF.

The chain joins TRBV28 to TRBJ2-5; TRBD2 agrees at 7 bases. Losses at the gene ends were 8 bases for V and 4 bases for J; bases not matched to a gene: 13. Germline V gene data show CDR1 as MDHEN and CDR2 as SYDVKM. The CDR3 is made up of 15 amino acids. CDR3 residues: CASLRRDPGGETQYF. DNA for the CDR3: TGTGCCAGCCTCAGAAGGGATCCGGGGGGAGAGACCCAGTACTTC.

This chain uses TRBV7-5 with TRBJ2-5; TRBD1, the table's D call, lacks a check against the DNA. TRBV7-5 is listed as a pseudogene. The CDR3 has 15 residues. CDR3: CARSKTGGSGETQYF. The CDR3 DNA reads as TGTGCCAGAAGCAAAACAGGGGGCTCCGGAGAGACCCAGTACTTC.

The chain is built from TRBV7-2 and TRBJ2-2, with 7 bases aligning to TRBD2. CDR1 and CDR2 from the germline V gene are SGHTA and FQGNSA. The V segment lost 1 base and the J segment 0 bases; nucleotides outside the gene matches: 5. The CDR3 sequence is 17 residues long. The CDR3 DNA reads TGTGCCAGCAGCTTAGTTTGGGACTACGCGAACACCGGGGAGCTGTTTTTT. This translates into CASSLVWDYANTGELFF.

The genes are TRBV30 and TRBJ1-2; D perhaps matches TRBD1 (5 bases). Germline CDR1 GTSNPN, CDR2 SVGIG (reference sequence). The CDR3 has 16 amino acids. Trimming took off 0 bases at V and 8 bases at J, with 22 bases between the two ends. The CDR3 here is CAWSVEGNPSIWGYTF. The CDR3 coding sequence is TGTGCCTGGAGTGTGGAGGGGAACCCTTCGATTTGGGGCTACACCTTC.

J is TRBJ2-7 and V is TRBV5-6; TRBD2 matches 7 bases. J gave up 7 bases and V 3 bases, and 13 bases lay outside the gene matches. The CDR3 consists of 15 residues. CDR1 SGHDT and CDR2 YYEEEE come from the germline V gene. CDR3 sequence: CASSSPGRGVVEQYF. The CDR3 nucleotides read TGTGCCAGCAGCTCCCCGGGACGGGGGGTCGTTGAGCAGTACTTC.

This sequence joins TRBV9 and TRBJ1-3; 12 positions match TRBD1. This CDR3 comprises 16 residues. V lost 3 bases and J lost 2; bases outside the gene matches: 3. Germline V CDR1 and CDR2: SGDLS, YYNGEE. The CDR3 is CASSGGTGGTGNTIYF. Here the CDR3 DNA reads TGTGCCAGCAGCGGGGGGACAGGGGGCACTGGAAACACCATATATTTT.

The CDR3 region is CATSDLGTGNNEQFF. The CDR3 DNA follows: TGTGCCACCAGTGACCTAGGGACAGGTAACAATGAGCAGTTCTTC. This chain connects TRBV24-1 to TRBJ2-1, with TRBD1 identical over 8 bases. Germline V gene lookup returns CDR1 KGHDR and CDR2 SFDVKD. V was pared by 4 bases and J by 5 bases, with 6 bases of the junction left unmatched. The CDR3 is 15 residues long.